This T cell receptor beta chain was sequenced in a study of T-cell reconstitution after alpha-beta-depleted transplantation in children. Whole-study results and caveats: From surviving recipient T cells and thymic progenitors came the high day-60 TCRbeta diversity observed in some patients. Expanded graft clones, several hundred of them, were reportedly the source of alpha-beta T cells about two months after transplant.

Deletions cut 1 base from V and 1 base from J, with 8 bases between. The CDR3 contains 14 residues. CDR1 SGHNT and CDR2 YYREEE come from the germline V gene (reference sequence). A note on this clonotype: The antigen is unknown.

The TCRbeta library incorporated unique molecular identifiers. One entry per CDR3 protein results from TCRdb running MiXCR on the PCR reads. This table holds roughly 300,000 distinct CDR3 sequences, 9.5% to 13% found once. The chain uses TRBV5-4 and TRBJ2-5, with unresolved D. The source of this sequence is a male patient under 10 years old who had a stem cell transplant for chronic granulomatous disease, so the T cells may come from the graft donor. The material was peripheral blood, obtained 180 days after TCRalphabeta/CD19-depleted stem cell transplant. CDR3 residues: CASSLQAAQETQYF. CDR3 nucleotide sequence: TGTGCCAGCAGCTTGCAGGCTGCCCAAGAGACCCAGTACTTC.